This entry lists 11 T cell receptor beta chains sequenced from one sample in a study of shared clonotypes between healthy human individuals. Only in-frame clones appear in the TCRdb table, and some are missing; sequencing was by immunoSEQ multiplex PCR. This sample carries about 2.3 million clones, 85% to 95% of them seen once, and the ten largest clones take approximately 0.4%. The sequenced material came from naive CD4+ T cells from PBMCs. The subset was: CD45RA+ positively selected. These receptors all come from a man younger than 35 in good health. Some clones in this sample may be carry-over from other donors' samples.

This chain joins TRBV15 and TRBJ2-5, with no clear D. This CDR3 is built from 13 residues. The V gene lost 4 bases and the J gene lost 9 bases, with 15 bases spanning the gap. Per the germline V gene, CDR1 is LNHNV and CDR2 is YYDKDF (reference sequence). CDR3 DNA: TGTGCCACCAGCAACCCCCCAGCGATGGCCCAGTACTTC. Translated, it gives CATSNPPAMAQYF.

The chain is built from TRBV20-1 and TRBJ2-5, with D hard to call. CDR1 is DFQATT, CDR2 SNEGSKA, per germline (reference sequence). This CDR3 is built from 11 residues. Trimming took 3 bases from V and 9 from J, leaving 11 bases between them. The CDR3 is CSASLVLAQYF. The CDR3 nucleotides read TGCAGTGCTAGTCTTGTGTTGGCCCAGTACTTC.

The chain combines TRBV5-1 with TRBJ1-1; the match to TRBD1 covers 7 bases. The CDR3 is 14 amino acids. V lost 3 bases to trimming and J lost 3 bases; unmatched junction nucleotides: 5. Germline CDR1 and CDR2: SGHRS and YFSETQ. CDR3 sequence: CASSWTGGDTEAFF. DNA for the CDR3: TGCGCCAGCAGCTGGACAGGTGGGGACACTGAAGCTTTCTTT.

The chain couples TRBV5-1 to TRBJ1-3; D is perhaps TRBD1 (6 bases). With 1 base removed from V and 4 bases from J, the gap between germline ends came to 9 bases. Germline V gene lookup returns CDR1 SGHRS and CDR2 YFSETQ. The CDR3 spans 14 residues. In nucleotides, the CDR3 is TGCGCCAGCAGCTTGTGGGGGCCAGGAAACACCATATATTTT. Its protein is CASSLWGPGNTIYF.

The V call is TRBV29-1, the J call TRBJ1-1; D may be TRBD1 (6 bases). Germline V gives CDR1 SQVTM, CDR2 ANQGSEA. Trimming took off 4 bases at V and 0 bases at J, with 12 bases between the two ends. This CDR3 region has 14 residues. In nucleotides, the CDR3 is TGCAGCGTTGTCGGACAGTATATGAACACTGAAGCTTTCTTT. The encoded protein is CSVVGQYMNTEAFF. Supplemented by reference TRBV29-1 and TRBJ1-1, the full variable domain reads SAVISQKPSRDICQRGTSLTIQCQVDSQVTMMFWYRQQPGQSLTLIATANQGSEATYESGFVIDKFPISRPNLTFSTLTVSNMSPEDSSIYLCSVVGQYMNTEAFFGQGTRLTVV.

This clone appeared a few times. The CDR3 is CASTRDRVTNTEAFF. Written as DNA, the CDR3 is TGTGCCAGCACTAGGGACAGGGTAACGAACACTGAAGCTTTCTTT. The gene calls are TRBV2 and TRBJ1-1; TRBD1 agrees at 9 bases. J lost 1 base, V lost 7 bases, and 7 bases had no gene match. The CDR3 totals 15 residues. Germline V gives CDR1 SNHLY, CDR2 FYNNEI.

This chain joins TRBV28 and TRBJ1-3; no definite D call. Germline V lookup: CDR1 MDHEN, CDR2 SYDVKM. The CDR3 is 13 residues long. V gave up 6 bases and J gave up 0 bases, with 6 bases separating them. The CDR3 region is CASSQLSGNTIYF. For the CDR3, the DNA is TGTGCCAGCAGCCAGCTCTCTGGAAACACCATATATTTT.

In DNA, the CDR3 is TGTGCCAGCAGCATGGTAGCGGGAGGGATCACAGATACGCAGTATTTT. It codes for CASSMVAGGITDTQYF. The V and J genes are TRBV11-2 and TRBJ2-3; the match to TRBD2 covers 11 bases. Germline values: CDR1 SGHAT, CDR2 FQNNGV. The CDR3 consists of 16 residues. J lost 2 bases, V lost 5 bases, and 6 bases had no gene match.

The chain has TRBV7-2 and TRBJ2-1; weak D call: TRBD2 (6 bases). Trimming left V 7 bases short and J 5 bases short, with 12 bases between. Per germline, CDR1 SGHTA and CDR2 FQGNSA. The CDR3 is made up of 13 amino acids. The CDR3 DNA reads as TGTGCCAGCACCCCGGGACTGAACAATGAGCAGTTCTTC. Translated, it gives CASTPGLNNEQFF.

The gene calls are TRBV9 and TRBJ2-5, with no clear D. V was shortened by 3 bases and J by 2 bases, with 8 bases between the two germline ends. The CDR3 extends over 13 amino acids. Germline CDR1 SGDLS, CDR2 YYNGEE. The CDR3 is CASSGLDQETQYF. The CDR3 bases are TGTGCCAGCAGCGGGCTAGATCAAGAGACCCAGTACTTC.

This chain uses TRBV4-2 with TRBJ1-2; D may be TRBD1 (5 bases). Trimming stripped 5 bases from V and 4 bases from J, with 11 bases between. The CDR3 spans 13 residues. Germline V CDR1 and CDR2: LGHNA, YNFKEQ. The CDR3 protein is CASSLGVRYGYTF. CDR3 DNA: TGTGCCAGCAGCTTGGGGGTCCGCTATGGCTACACCTTC.